A single sample is the source of the 14 T cell receptor beta chains below, sequenced in a study of T-cell reconstitution after alpha-beta-depleted transplantation in children. Researchers prepared the TCRbeta library using unique molecular identifiers, the study reports. TCRdb re-analysed the PCR reads in MiXCR, keeping a single row per CDR3 protein. This sample has a few hundred thousand distinct CDR3 sequences, with 10% found just once. The input for sequencing was PBMCs from the stem cell graft donor, taken from the stem cell graft. The receptor source for this set is a human donor who donated a stem cell graft to a child with acute lymphoblastic leukemia.

This clonotype has at least ten counts. The genes are TRBV20-1 and TRBJ1-2, with unresolved D. This CDR3 region has 11 residues. CDR1 is DFQATT and CDR2 is SNEGSKA in the germline V gene (reference sequence). Trimming cost V 5 bases and J 2 bases, with 6 bases left between them. The chain's CDR3 is CSAHDNYGYTF. Written as DNA, the CDR3 is TGCAGTGCTCACGACAACTATGGCTACACCTTC.

The chain employs TRBV3-1 and TRBJ1-2; D ambiguous. The CDR3 spans 15 residues. Germline assignment: CDR1 LGHDT and CDR2 YNNKEL (reference sequence). Between the trimmed V and J ends, which lost 0 bases and 4 bases, there was a span of 12 bases. CDR3 amino acids: CASSQDRAVSYGYTF. The CDR3 nucleotides read TGTGCCAGCAGCCAAGATAGAGCAGTTAGCTATGGCTACACCTTC.

In this sample, this clonotype turned up a few times. The rearrangement links TRBV5-1 to TRBJ2-1; 10 bases align to TRBD2. Germline loops: CDR1 SGHRS, CDR2 YFSETQ. After removal of 0 bases from V and 6 bases from J, the junction contained 6 bases not matched to a gene. The CDR3 loop spans 16 amino acids. The CDR3 nucleotides read TGCGCCAGCAGCTTGGAGGCGCTAGCGGGAGTCAATGAGCAGTTCTTC. The encoded protein is CASSLEALAGVNEQFF.

V gene TRBV2 combines with J gene TRBJ2-7; the D call may be TRBD1 or TRBD2 (5 bases each). CDR1 is SNHLY, CDR2 FYNNEI, per germline. CDR3 length equals 12 residues. The germline V and J ends were trimmed by 7 bases and 5 bases, with 12 bases remaining between them. The CDR3 nucleotides read TGTGCCAGCAAGTGGGGGTCCGACGAGCAGTACTTC. This gives the protein CASKWGSDEQYF.

The chain combines TRBV7-9 with TRBJ1-1; 10 bases line up with TRBD1. The V segment lost 4 bases and the J segment 4 bases; nucleotides outside the gene matches: 9. The CDR3 sequence is 16 residues long. CDR1 is SEHNR, CDR2 FQNEAQ, per germline (reference sequence). The CDR3 DNA is TGTGCCAGCAGCTCATTACCGGACAGGGGGTCCACTGAAGCTTTCTTT. Its protein is CASSSLPDRGSTEAFF.

This clonotype was observed a handful of times. V usage is TRBV27 and J usage is TRBJ2-7; a possible D gene is TRBD1 (6 bases). V was cut by 5 bases and J by 2 bases, with 13 bases left in between. The V gene's germline CDR1 is MNHEY and CDR2 SMNVEV (reference sequence). The CDR3 runs 14 residues. In DNA form, the CDR3 reads TGTGCCAGCAGTCCCGCCAGGGGTCCCTACGAGCAGTACTTC. It specifies CASSPARGPYEQYF.

This clonotype was found a few times. The V gene is TRBV5-6, the J gene TRBJ1-4; TRBD1 matches 7 bases. This CDR3 comprises 15 residues. CDR1 is SGHDT, CDR2 YYEEEE, per germline. J lost 7 bases, V lost 3 bases, and 9 bases had no gene match. Here the CDR3 reads CASSSRGQVGEKLFF. In DNA form, the CDR3 reads TGTGCCAGCAGCTCGAGGGGGCAGGTCGGTGAAAAACTGTTTTTT.

The chain is built from TRBV12-3 or TRBV12-4 and TRBJ2-3; 8 positions agree with TRBD1. The CDR3 consists of 16 residues. V shed 10 bases and J 2 bases; nucleotides not matched to a gene: 14. The DNA for the CDR3 is TGTGCCACGAAAATATACGGGACAGGCGTCACAGATACGCAGTATTTT. Protein sequence: CATKIYGTGVTDTQYF.

This clonotype has a count of ten or more. Here the CDR3 reads CASSPTGTSILTGELFF. Here the CDR3 DNA reads TGTGCCAGCAGCCCTACAGGGACCAGTATTCTCACCGGGGAGCTGTTTTTT. The chain uses TRBV9 and TRBJ2-2; TRBD1 might be the D (6 bases). Germline CDR1 SGDLS, CDR2 YYNGEE. V was clipped by 4 bases and J by 4 bases, with 20 bases between them. CDR3 length equals 17 residues.

DNA of the CDR3: TGTGCCAGCAGCCGGACTAGCGGGAGGGGTACCGGGGAGCTGTTTTTT. This codes for CASSRTSGRGTGELFF. The gene calls are TRBV7-2 and TRBJ2-2, with 15 nucleotides matching TRBD2. Germline CDR1 and CDR2: SGHTA and FQGNSA. The CDR3 is 16 residues long. With V trimmed by 5 bases and J by 5 bases, 3 bases remained unmatched.

Turning to this clonotype: This may come from a read error, since a much larger clone is one base off. The chain links TRBV2 to TRBJ2-3, with no clear D. Looked up from germline, CDR1 is SNHLY and CDR2 is FYNNEI. Trimming took 6 bases from V and 1 from J, leaving 8 bases between them. The CDR3 covers 13 residues. CDR3 amino acids: CASSVSGTDTQYF. The CDR3 bases are TGTGCCAGCAGCGTCTCTGGCACAGATACGCAGTATTTT.

This clonotype was observed a few times. The V call is TRBV20-1, the J call TRBJ2-3; possibly TRBD1 or TRBD2 for D (6 bases each). The CDR3 length is 15 residues. Trimming took 3 bases from V and 2 from J, leaving 15 bases between them. The germline gives CDR1 DFQATT, CDR2 SNEGSKA (reference sequence). The DNA of the CDR3 is TGCAGTGCTAGGGGGTCGGGGGCTGCCACAGATACGCAGTATTTT. This translates into CSARGSGAATDTQYF.

This clonotype was observed many times. J is TRBJ1-2 and V is TRBV11-2; 8 bases agree with TRBD1. V was clipped by 2 bases and J by 2 bases; unmatched bases: 1. Per the germline V gene, CDR1 is SGHAT and CDR2 is FQNNGV. The CDR3 is 14 residues long. The CDR3 DNA reads TGTGCCAGCAGCTTAACAGGGGGGAACTATGGCTACACCTTC. It encodes CASSLTGGNYGYTF.

This rearrangement joins TRBV12-3 or TRBV12-4 to TRBJ1-3, with TRBD1 identical over 12 bases. V gave up 3 bases and J gave up 4 bases; unmatched junction bases: 7. The CDR3 loop spans 17 amino acids. CDR3 loop: CASSFFPGQGAGNTIYF. In DNA, the CDR3 is TGTGCCAGCAGTTTCTTTCCGGGACAGGGGGCCGGAAACACCATATATTTT.